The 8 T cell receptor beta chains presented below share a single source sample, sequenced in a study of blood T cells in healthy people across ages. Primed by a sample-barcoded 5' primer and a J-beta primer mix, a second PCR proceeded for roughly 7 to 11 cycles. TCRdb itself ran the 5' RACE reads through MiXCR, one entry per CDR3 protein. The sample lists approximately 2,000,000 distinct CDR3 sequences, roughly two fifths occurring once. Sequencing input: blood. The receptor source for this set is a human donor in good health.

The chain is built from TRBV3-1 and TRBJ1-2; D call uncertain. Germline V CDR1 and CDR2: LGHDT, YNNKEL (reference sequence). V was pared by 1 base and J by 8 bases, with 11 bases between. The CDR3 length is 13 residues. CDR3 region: CASSQGYGSGYTF. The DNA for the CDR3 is TGTGCCAGCAGCCAAGGATATGGTTCGGGCTACACCTTC. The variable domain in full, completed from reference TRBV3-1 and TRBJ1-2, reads DTAVSQTPKYLVTQMGNDKSIKCEQNLGHDTMYWYKQDSKKFLKIMFSYNNKELIINETVPNRFSPKSPDKAHLNLHINSLELGDSAVYFCASSQGYGSGYTFGSGTRLTVV.

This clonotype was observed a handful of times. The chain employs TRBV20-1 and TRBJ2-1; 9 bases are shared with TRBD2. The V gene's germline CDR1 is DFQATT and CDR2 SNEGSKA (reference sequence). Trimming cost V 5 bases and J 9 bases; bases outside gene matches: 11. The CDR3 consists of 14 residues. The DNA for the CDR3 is TGCAGTGCTGAGGGAGCGGGGGGTTCGGCTGAGCAGTTCTTC. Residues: CSAEGAGGSAEQFF.

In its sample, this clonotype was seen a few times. The CDR3 region has the DNA TGCGCCAGCAGCTTGGGGCTCTTGGCGGGGGTCGATGAGCAGTTCTTC. Its translation: CASSLGLLAGVDEQFF. The rearrangement links TRBV5-1 to TRBJ2-1; 7 nucleotides line up with TRBD2. V lost 0 bases to trimming and J lost 8 bases; unmatched junction nucleotides: 11. The CDR3 contains 16 residues. Germline values: CDR1 SGHRS, CDR2 YFSETQ.

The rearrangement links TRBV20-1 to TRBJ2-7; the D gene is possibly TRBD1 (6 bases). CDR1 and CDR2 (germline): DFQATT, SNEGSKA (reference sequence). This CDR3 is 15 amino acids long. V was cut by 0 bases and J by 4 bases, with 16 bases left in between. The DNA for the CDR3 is TGCAGTGCTAGAGATCAGGGGCGCATTGGATACGAGCAGTACTTC. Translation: CSARDQGRIGYEQYF.

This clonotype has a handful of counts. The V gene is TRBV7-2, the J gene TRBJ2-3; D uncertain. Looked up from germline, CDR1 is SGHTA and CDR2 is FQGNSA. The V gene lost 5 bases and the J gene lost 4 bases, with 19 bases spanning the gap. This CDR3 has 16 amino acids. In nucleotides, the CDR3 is TGTGCCAGCAGCCCGCTCTCATGGGTTACTGCAGATACGCAGTATTTT. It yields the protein CASSPLSWVTADTQYF.

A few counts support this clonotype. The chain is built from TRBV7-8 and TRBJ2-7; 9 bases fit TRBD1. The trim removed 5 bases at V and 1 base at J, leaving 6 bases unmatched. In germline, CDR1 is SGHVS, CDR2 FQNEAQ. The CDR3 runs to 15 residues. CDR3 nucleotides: TGTGCCAGCAGCCCGCGGGACAGGGATTCCTACGAGCAGTACTTC. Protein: CASSPRDRDSYEQYF.

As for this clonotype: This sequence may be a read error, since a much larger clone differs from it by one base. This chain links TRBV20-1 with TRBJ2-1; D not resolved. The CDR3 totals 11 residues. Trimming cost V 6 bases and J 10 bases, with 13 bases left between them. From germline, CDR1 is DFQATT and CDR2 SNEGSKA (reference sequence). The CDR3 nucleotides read TGCAGTGCCACTGGACGAGCGGAGCAGTTCTTC. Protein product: CSATGRAEQFF.

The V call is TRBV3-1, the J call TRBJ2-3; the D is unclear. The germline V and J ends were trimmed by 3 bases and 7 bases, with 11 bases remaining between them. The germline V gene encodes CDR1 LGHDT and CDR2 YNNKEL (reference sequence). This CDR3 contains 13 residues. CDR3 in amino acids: CASSQYVSYTQYF. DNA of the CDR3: TGTGCCAGCAGCCAGTACGTTAGCTATACGCAGTATTTT.